This is a list of T cell receptor beta chains from one sample in a study of vaccination and CD4 T cells after COVID-19. No antigen has been assigned to these receptors. TCRdb re-analysed the PCR reads in MiXCR, keeping a single row per CDR3 protein. In the table there are approximately 11,000 distinct CDR3 sequences, 30% of which are singletons. The material sequenced was cultured CD4+ T cells from blood. The receptors stem from a human donor with COVID-19. CDR3s include the opening cysteine and the closing phenylalanine or tryptophan. A D gene is named only where the DNA matches it firmly. Clone size appears in some rows only: once, few, many, or a class for an expanded clone.

>TRBJ1-3|few|NA|TRBV15
CATSMDPDSGNTIYF
TGTGCCACCAGCATGGACCCTGACTCTGGAAACACCATATATTTT
>TRBJ2-4|NA|NA|TRBV18
CASSPQPGTTKNIQYF
TGTGCCAGCTCCCCGCAACCCGGGACGACCAAAAACATTCAGTACTTC
>TRBJ1-2|NA|NA|TRBV5-6
CASSRELLGAGGYTF
TGTGCCAGCAGCCGAGAGCTGTTGGGCGCTGGGGGCTACACCTTC
>TRBJ1-1|NA|NA|TRBV7-9
CASSSEVEVDTEAFF
TGTGCCAGCAGCTCAGAAGTGGAGGTGGACACTGAAGCTTTCTTT
>TRBJ2-7|few|NA|TRBV19
CASSWQVSYEQYF
TGTGCCAGTAGCTGGCAGGTTTCCTACGAGCAGTACTTC
>TRBJ1-1|NA|NA|TRBV23-1
CASIMLPRAGETNTEAFF
TGCGCCAGCATCATGTTACCGCGGGCAGGGGAAACAAACACTGAAGCTTTCTTT
>TRBJ1-2|large|TRBD1|TRBV11-2
CASSPRMRQGYGYTF
TGTGCCAGCAGCCCCCGGATGAGACAGGGCTATGGCTACACCTTC
>TRBJ1-2|few|NA|TRBV4-3
CASSQGTGDYGYTF
TGCGCCAGCAGCCAAGGAACCGGGGACTATGGCTACACCTTC
>TRBJ1-1|few|NA|TRBV7-9
CASSKGKGQMNTEAFF
TGTGCCAGCAGCAAAGGAAAGGGACAAATGAACACTGAAGCTTTCTTT
>TRBJ2-7|few|TRBD2|TRBV6-5
CASSYSGLAGVLTYEQYF
TGTGCCAGCAGTTACTCGGGACTAGCGGGGGTCCTCACCTACGAGCAGTACTTC
>TRBJ1-2|NA|NA|TRBV30
CACLPDLYGYTF
TGTGCCTGCCTACCGGACTTATATGGCTACACCTTC
>TRBJ2-5|NA|TRBD2|TRBV11-1
CASSLVAFGGRSGETQYF
TGTGCCAGCAGCTTAGTCGCCTTCGGGGGGAGGTCGGGAGAGACCCAGTACTTC
>TRBJ1-4|NA|NA|TRBV27
CASSPTHRDLVEEKLFF
TGTGCCAGCAGTCCTACCCACCGGGACTTGGTGGAGGAAAAACTGTTTTTT
>TRBJ2-3|NA|NA|TRBV5-1
CASSLAEGDTQYF
TGCGCCAGCAGCTTGGCCGAAGGAGATACGCAGTATTTT
>TRBJ2-7|NA|TRBD1|TRBV6-1
CASSDGTGPSYEQYF
TGTGCCAGCAGTGATGGGACAGGACCCTCGTACGAGCAGTACTTC
>TRBJ2-7|few|TRBD2|TRBV10-3
CAISDIAGYDEQYF
TGTGCCATCAGTGACATAGCGGGGTACGACGAGCAGTACTTC
>TRBJ1-1|NA|NA|TRBV29-1
CSVARGSGTEAFF
TGCAGCGTTGCGCGCGGGTCCGGGACTGAAGCTTTCTTT
>TRBJ2-5|NA|TRBD2|TRBV19
CASSMRGGGYQETQYF
TGTGCCAGTAGTATGCGGGGGGGGGGGTACCAAGAGACCCAGTACTTC
>TRBJ1-2|few|NA|TRBV6-5
CASSYLNRVLTDPSTSNYGYTF
TGTGCCAGCAGTTACTTGAACCGGGTTCTAACAGACCCCTCTACCTCTAACTATGGCTACACCTTC
>TRBJ1-5|large|NA|TRBV7-2
CASSLRAAGDGNQPQHF
TGTGCCAGCAGCTTACGCGCGGCAGGGGATGGCAATCAGCCCCAGCATTTT
>TRBJ1-2|NA|NA|TRBV6-4
CASSENLGPYVGYTF
TGTGCCAGCAGTGAAAACCTCGGCCCGTATGTTGGCTACACCTTC
>TRBJ2-3|NA|TRBD2|TRBV10-1
CASRPGLAGTDTQYF
TGCGCCAGCAGGCCCGGACTAGCGGGGACAGATACGCAGTATTTT
>TRBJ2-7|few|TRBD1|TRBV6-1
CASRKSNRGLVHEQYF
TGTGCCAGCAGAAAATCAAACAGGGGGCTCGTGCACGAGCAGTACTTC
>TRBJ2-7|NA|NA|TRBV28
CASSLNPTEQYF
TGTGCCAGCAGTTTGAATCCGACCGAGCAGTACTTC
>TRBJ2-3|NA|NA|TRBV5-1
CASSWDPTDTQYF
TGCGCCAGCAGCTGGGATCCCACAGATACGCAGTATTTT
>TRBJ1-2|few|NA|TRBV7-9
CASSTPGGFWGYTF
TGTGCCAGCAGCACCCCCGGGGGGTTTTGGGGCTACACCTTC
>TRBJ1-2|NA|TRBD1|TRBV7-8
CASSLGTGGGEGYTF
TGTGCCAGCAGCTTAGGGACAGGGGGAGGAGAGGGCTACACCTTC
>TRBJ1-1|few|NA|TRBV7-2
CASSLTGNTEAFF
TGTGCCAGCAGTCTGACAGGGAACACTGAAGCTTTCTTT
>TRBJ2-7|NA|NA|TRBV11-1
CASSDRDRNYEQYF
TGTGCCAGCAGCGACCGGGACCGAAACTACGAGCAGTACTTC
>TRBJ1-4|medium-sized|TRBD1|TRBV20-1
CSAHPTGVGEKLFF
TGCAGTGCGCACCCGACAGGGGTTGGGGAAAAACTGTTTTTT
>TRBJ2-5|NA|TRBD2|TRBV18
CASSPGTSGQETQYF
TGTGCCAGCTCACCCGGGACTAGCGGACAAGAGACCCAGTACTTC
>TRBJ1-6|NA|NA|TRBV5-1
CASRSDSNNSPLHF
TGCGCCAGCAGATCGGACAGTAATAATTCACCCCTCCACTTT
>TRBJ1-5|medium-sized|NA|TRBV27
CASSSNQPQHF
TGTGCCAGCAGTTCTAATCAGCCCCAGCATTTT
>TRBJ2-2|NA|NA|TRBV10-2
CASRQGRTNTGELFF
TGCGCCAGCAGACAGGGCAGGACTAACACCGGGGAGCTGTTTTTT
>TRBJ2-6|NA|NA|TRBV28
CASSGLSGLRSANVLTF
TGTGCCAGCAGCGGATTGTCGGGGCTTAGATCGGCCAACGTCCTGACTTTC
>TRBJ1-5|few|TRBD1|TRBV30
CAWSVQGNQPQHF
TGTGCCTGGAGTGTACAGGGGAACCAGCCCCAGCATTTT
>TRBJ1-2|NA|NA|TRBV7-9
CASSWTNYGYTF
TGTGCCAGCAGCTGGACTAACTATGGCTACACCTTC
>TRBJ1-5|medium-sized|NA|TRBV27
CASSGGYSNQPQHF
TGTGCCAGCAGTGGAGGGTATAGCAATCAGCCCCAGCATTTT
>TRBJ1-5|NA|NA|TRBV2
CASSEALGSFYSNQPQHF
TGTGCCAGCAGTGAAGCGCTAGGCAGTTTCTATAGCAATCAGCCCCAGCATTTT
>TRBJ1-6|NA|NA|TRBV18
CASSLIPSRANSPLHF
TGTGCCAGCTCACTAATTCCCTCAAGGGCCAATTCACCCCTCCACTTT
>TRBJ1-6|NA|NA|TRBV6-5
CASSYSSGSRGGNSPLHF
TGTGCCAGCAGTTACTCGAGTGGCAGTCGGGGGGGTAATTCACCCCTCCACTTT
>TRBJ1-2|few|TRBD1|TRBV19
CASSIYSGTGSYGYTF
TGTGCCAGTAGTATCTACTCCGGGACAGGGAGCTATGGCTACACCTTC
>TRBJ2-7|NA|NA|TRBV27
CASSLKGTGSYEQYF
TGTGCCAGCAGTTTAAAGGGGACGGGGTCCTACGAGCAGTACTTC
>TRBJ2-3|NA|TRBD2|TRBV11-3
CASRELAGGFTDTQYF
TGTGCCAGCAGGGAACTAGCGGGGGGCTTCACAGATACGCAGTATTTT
>TRBJ2-2|NA|TRBD2|TRBV7-6
CASSSRGDRNGELFF
TGTGCCAGCAGCTCCCGGGGGGATCGTAACGGGGAGCTGTTTTTT
>TRBJ2-1|NA|NA|TRBV6-5
CASSYSRGARGNEQFF
TGTGCCAGCAGTTACTCAAGGGGGGCTCGAGGCAATGAGCAGTTCTTC
>TRBJ1-5|few|TRBD1|TRBV20-1
CSARVRQGINQPQHF
TGCAGTGCTAGAGTCCGACAGGGGATCAATCAGCCCCAGCATTTT
>TRBJ2-1|few|TRBD2|TRBV20-1
CSARGLAGGSYNEQFF
TGCAGTGCTAGAGGACTAGCGGGGGGATCCTACAATGAGCAGTTCTTC
>TRBJ1-6|NA|TRBD1|TRBV27
CASSLSGGGNSPLHF
TGTGCCAGCAGTTTATCAGGGGGCGGTAATTCACCCCTCCACTTT
>TRBJ2-2|NA|TRBD2|TRBV11-1
CASSGSGRGGTGELFF
TGTGCCAGCAGCGGGAGTGGGAGGGGTGGCACCGGGGAGCTGTTTTTT
>TRBJ1-1|NA|NA|TRBV28
CASRGQHTEAFF
TGTGCCAGCAGAGGACAGCACACTGAAGCTTTCTTT
>TRBJ2-5|NA|NA|TRBV15
CATSTYAGAYQETQYF
TGTGCCACCAGCACCTATGCGGGGGCTTACCAAGAGACCCAGTACTTC
>TRBJ2-5|NA|NA|TRBV5-1
CASGRGPQGETQYF
TGCGCCAGCGGCCGGGGACCTCAGGGCGAGACCCAGTACTTC
>TRBJ1-2|few|NA|TRBV7-9
CASSLGDYGYTF
TGTGCCAGCAGCTTAGGTGACTATGGCTACACCTTC
>TRBJ2-1|few|TRBD2|TRBV15
CATSRGAGGNNEQFF
TGTGCCACCAGCCGGGGAGCGGGGGGAAACAATGAGCAGTTCTTC
>TRBJ1-1|few|TRBD1|TRBV20-1
CSARRGQQGTEAFF
TGCAGTGCTAGACGGGGACAGCAGGGCACTGAAGCTTTCTTT
>TRBJ1-1|few|NA|TRBV6-5
CASSYQIQKNTEAFF
TGTGCCAGCAGTTACCAAATTCAGAAGAACACTGAAGCTTTCTTT
>TRBJ2-3|few|TRBD2|TRBV15
CATSARRASGGFADTQYF
TGTGCCACCAGCGCTAGAAGGGCTAGCGGGGGGTTTGCAGATACGCAGTATTTT
>TRBJ1-1|NA|NA|TRBV19
CASSSGVAGNTEAFF
TGTGCCAGTAGTTCAGGGGTCGCGGGGAACACTGAAGCTTTCTTT